This T cell receptor (beta chain) was captured by sequencing in a study of T cells after posttransplantation cyclophosphamide. Treatment was busulfan-fludarabine conditioning, a marrow graft, and cyclophosphamide on days +3 and +4. The protocol was immunoSEQ multiplex PCR, while the TCRdb copy is restricted to in-frame clones and leaves out a portion. The table lists about 42,000 clones, about nine tenths of them singletons. Trimming cost V 0 bases and J 8 bases, with 8 bases left between them. There are 11 residues in the CDR3. Germline loops: CDR1 GTSNPN, CDR2 SVGIG (reference sequence). The sequence derives from a male patient aged 55-69 years who received an allogeneic stem cell transplant from a related donor and was CMV-positive. A subset of T cells may come from the graft donor. The sequences come from PBMCs, collected about 60 days after allogeneic stem cell transplant with posttransplant cyclophosphamide. The V gene is TRBV30, the J gene TRBJ2-7; D may be TRBD2 (6 bases). The chain's CDR3 is CAWSVGGQQYF. CDR3 in DNA: TGTGCCTGGAGTGTGGGAGGTCAGCAGTACTTC.